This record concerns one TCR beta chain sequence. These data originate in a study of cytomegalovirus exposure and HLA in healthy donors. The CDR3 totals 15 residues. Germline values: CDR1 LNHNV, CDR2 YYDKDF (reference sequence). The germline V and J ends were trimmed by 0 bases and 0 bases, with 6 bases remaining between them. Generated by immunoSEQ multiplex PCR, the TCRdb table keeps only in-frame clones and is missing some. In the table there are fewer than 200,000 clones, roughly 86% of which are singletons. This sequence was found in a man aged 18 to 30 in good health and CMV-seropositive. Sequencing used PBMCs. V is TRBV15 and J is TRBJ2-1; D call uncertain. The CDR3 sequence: CATSRDPSSYNEQFF. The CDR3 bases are TGTGCCACCAGCAGAGACCCGAGCTCCTACAATGAGCAGTTCTTC.